Listed here are 23 T cell receptor beta chains from one sample, sequenced in a study of molecular identifiers for immune sequencing clone quantification. Each CDR3 protein gets one entry after TCRdb re-called the PCR reads with MiXCR. The sample consists of 550,000 to 750,000 distinct CDR3 sequences, just under 20% of them appearing once. Input material: naive CD8+ T cells from blood, with Jurkat cell RNA spiked in. Subset in this sample: FACS-sorted CD8+CD4-CCR7+CD45RA+ naive T cells. These receptors came from a human donor in good health. Some libraries in this study had Jurkat cell RNA spiked in.

The chain recombines TRBV6-6 with TRBJ2-7, with a tentative D call TRBD2 (7 bases). The CDR3 covers 16 residues. V dropped 1 base and J dropped 2 bases, with 15 bases sitting between them. Per the germline V gene, CDR1 is MNHNY and CDR2 is SVGAGI (reference sequence). The CDR3 loop is CASSYLSGGKTYEQYF. Written as DNA, the CDR3 is TGTGCCAGCAGTTACTTATCGGGGGGCAAAACCTACGAGCAGTACTTC.

This clonotype was counted at least ten times. V is TRBV29-1 and J is TRBJ2-7, with 10 positions matching TRBD2. CDR3 length equals 14 residues. CDR1 SQVTM and CDR2 ANQGSEA come from the germline V gene. The trim removed 6 bases at V and 4 bases at J, leaving 9 bases unmatched. DNA for the CDR3: TGCAGCGTCGGCGGAACTAGCGGGATGTACGAGCAGTACTTC. This gives the protein CSVGGTSGMYEQYF.

This clonotype was counted at least ten times. This rearrangement joins TRBV7-6 to TRBJ2-5; tentative D call: TRBD2 (6 bases). The germline V gene has CDR1 SGHVS and CDR2 FNYEAQ. V dropped 5 bases and J dropped 1 base, with 11 bases sitting between them. The CDR3 length is 14 residues. CDR3 protein: CASSPHGGQETQYF. In DNA form, the CDR3 reads TGTGCCAGCAGCCCACACGGGGGCCAAGAGACCCAGTACTTC.

This clonotype was detected ten times or more. The CDR3 DNA follows: TGTGCCAGCAGCCAAGCGGCCCTCAATCAGCCCCAGCATTTT. Protein product: CASSQAALNQPQHF. The chain employs TRBV3-1 and TRBJ1-5; D uncertain. The CDR3 sequence is 14 residues long. Germline CDR1 is LGHDT and CDR2 is YNNKEL (reference sequence). V gave up 1 base and J gave up 3 bases, with 7 bases separating them.

In its sample, this clonotype was seen many times. The chain uses TRBV6-4 and TRBJ2-3; 8 bases map to TRBD2. With 6 bases clipped from V and 2 bases from J, the junction kept 4 bases outside the gene matches. The CDR3 has 14 residues. Germline V gene lookup returns CDR1 MRHNA and CDR2 SNTAGT. The CDR3: CASSGGRHTDTQYF. In nucleotides, the CDR3 is TGTGCCAGCAGCGGCGGGAGGCACACAGATACGCAGTATTTT.

A remark on this clonotype: A read error is possible here, since a much larger clone lies one base away. The rearrangement joins TRBV4-3 to TRBJ2-7; 8 nucleotides agree with TRBD1. The CDR3 spans 14 residues. Germline V CDR1 and CDR2: LGHNA, YSLEER. The CDR3 sequence: CACSQGTGMYEQYF. The CDR3 DNA sequence: TGCGCCTGCAGCCAGGGGACAGGAATGTACGAGCAGTACTTC.

Many counts were recorded for this clonotype. V usage is TRBV7-9 and J usage is TRBJ1-5; 8 bases fit TRBD1. The CDR3 loop spans 17 amino acids. Germline CDR1 and CDR2: SEHNR and FQNEAQ (reference sequence). The junction had 10 bases not matched to a gene; V was cut back by 1 base and J by 5 bases. CDR3 residues: CASSLGAGRGRDQPQHF. The CDR3 DNA reads TGTGCCAGCAGCTTAGGCGCAGGCAGGGGGCGAGATCAGCCCCAGCATTTT.

This clonotype was found many times. V usage is TRBV30 and J usage is TRBJ2-7; either TRBD1 or TRBD2 may fit D (5 bases each). Germline loops: CDR1 GTSNPN, CDR2 SVGIG (reference sequence). This CDR3 spans 14 amino acids. V was clipped by 3 bases and J by 0 bases, with 12 bases between them. This chain's CDR3 is CAWSRDGLSYEQYF. CDR3 DNA: TGTGCCTGGAGCCGGGACGGCCTCTCCTACGAGCAGTACTTC.

This clonotype has ten or more counts. This chain links TRBV11-2 with TRBJ1-1; D not certain. Trimming removed 2 bases from V and 0 bases from J, with 10 bases in between. Germline-derived CDR1 and CDR2 are SGHAT and FQNNGV. The CDR3 runs to 15 residues. This CDR3 reads CASSLYRTLNTEAFF. CDR3 DNA sequence: TGTGCCAGCAGCTTATACAGAACTTTGAACACTGAAGCTTTCTTT.

This clonotype was seen many times. This chain joins TRBV30 and TRBJ2-7, with 8 positions matching TRBD1. The germline V gene encodes CDR1 GTSNPN and CDR2 SVGIG (reference sequence). J was trimmed by 6 bases and V by 1 base; bases with no gene match: 2. The CDR3 sequence is 12 residues long. CDR3 loop: CAWSATGAEQYF. In nucleotides, the CDR3 is TGTGCCTGGAGTGCGACAGGGGCCGAGCAGTACTTC.

Details on this clonotype: The germline gene is not matched at one end of the junction; a read error may be the cause. V is TRBV7-2 and J is TRBJ1-1; D remains ambiguous. Per germline, CDR1 SGHTA and CDR2 FQGNSA. The CDR3 is 13 residues long. This CDR3 is CAGSLVVHTETFF. The CDR3 region has the DNA TGTGCCGGCAGCTTAGTGGTGCACACTGAAACTTTCTTT.

Turning to this clonotype: This may be a read error, as it is one base from a much larger clone. V gene TRBV27 combines with J gene TRBJ2-7, with TRBD2 matching over 13 bases. CDR1 and CDR2 (germline): MNHEY, SMNVEV (reference sequence). J was trimmed by 4 bases and V by 8 bases; bases with no gene match: 8. The CDR3 runs to 15 residues. The CDR3 DNA reads TGTGCCAGCGGCCCGACTAGCGGGAGGTTTTACGAGCAGTACTTC. As protein: CASGPTSGRFYEQYF.

The sample holds a few counts of this clonotype. The genes are TRBV30 and TRBJ2-5; no clear D gene. The CDR3 runs to 13 residues. Germline V CDR1 and CDR2: GTSNPN, SVGIG (reference sequence). Trimming took off 1 base at V and 5 bases at J, with 11 bases between the two ends. In nucleotides, the CDR3 is TGTGCCTGGAGTGCTACCAGTTCTGAGACCCAGTACTTC. Encoded protein: CAWSATSSETQYF.

The chain links TRBV11-2 to TRBJ1-1, with D tentatively TRBD1 (6 bases). CDR1 and CDR2 (germline): SGHAT, FQNNGV. V was cut by 5 bases and J by 3 bases, with 22 bases left in between. The CDR3 sequence is 17 residues long. The CDR3 DNA reads as TGTGCCAGCAGCCCAGTCCCGGGACACCAAAGGCACACTGAAGCTTTCTTT. Amino acid sequence: CASSPVPGHQRHTEAFF.

The CDR3 DNA sequence: TGTGCCAGCAGCTTCAGACGGCAAGTTGTGGCTTTCTTT. Translating gives CASSFRRQVVAFF. This rearrangement joins TRBV5-6 to TRBJ1-1; D is unclear. Looked up from germline, CDR1 is SGHDT and CDR2 is YYEEEE. The V end was cut by 2 bases, the J end by 11 bases, with 16 bases between. The length of the CDR3 is 13 residues. The complete variable domain, with remaining parts taken from reference TRBV5-6 and TRBJ1-1, reads DAGVTQSPTHLIKTRGQQVTLRCSPKSGHDTVSWYQQALGQGPQFIFQYYEEEERQRGNFPDRFSGHQFPNYSSELNVNALLLGDSALYLCASSFRRQVVAFFGQGTRLTVV.

This clonotype was counted many times. This chain uses TRBV6-2 or TRBV6-3 with TRBJ1-5; 10 positions match TRBD1. CDR3 size: 15 residues. The junction had 5 bases not matched to a gene; V was cut back by 5 bases and J by 4 bases. The germline V gene encodes CDR1 MNHEY and CDR2 SVGEGT. In DNA, the CDR3 is TGTGCCAGCAGTGACGGGACAGGGGTAAATCAGCCCCAGCATTTT. Amino acid sequence: CASSDGTGVNQPQHF.

This clonotype has ten or more counts. This chain joins TRBV29-1 and TRBJ2-1, with D perhaps matching TRBD1 or TRBD2 (5 bases each). Trimming left V 5 bases short and J 4 bases short, with 18 bases between. Looked up from germline, CDR1 is SQVTM and CDR2 is ANQGSEA. The CDR3 is 15 amino acids. The CDR3 here is CSVLLLSGGYNEQFF. The CDR3 DNA reads TGCAGCGTTCTACTATTAAGTGGGGGTTACAATGAGCAGTTCTTC.

V gene TRBV9 combines with J gene TRBJ2-3; a weak D match, TRBD2 (5 bases). The length of the CDR3 is 15 residues. The germline gives CDR1 SGDLS, CDR2 YYNGEE. Trimming stripped 1 base from V and 2 bases from J, with 11 bases between. The CDR3, as DNA: TGTGCCAGCAGCGTATACGGGGTAGACACAGATACGCAGTATTTT. Residues: CASSVYGVDTDTQYF.

This chain joins TRBV9 and TRBJ2-1; 7 nucleotides agree with TRBD1. This CDR3 has 15 residues. The germline CDR1 and CDR2 sequences are SGDLS and YYNGEE. Unmatched junction bases numbered 5, after V lost 3 bases and J lost 2 bases. CDR3 sequence: CASSGGDRAYNEQFF. The DNA of the CDR3 is TGTGCCAGCAGCGGCGGCGACAGGGCCTACAATGAGCAGTTCTTC. The full variable domain, with the rest looked up from reference TRBV9 and TRBJ2-1, is DSGVTQTPKHLITATGQRVTLRCSPRSGDLSVYWYQQSLDQGLQFLIQYYNGEERAKGNILERFSAQQFPDLHSELNLSSLELGDSALYFCASSGGDRAYNEQFFGPGTRLTVL.

The chain is built from TRBV6-5 and TRBJ2-1, with D possibly matching TRBD2 (5 bases). This CDR3 region has 17 residues. Germline V gene data show CDR1 as MNHEY and CDR2 as SVGAGI. The V and J ends lost 3 bases and 0 bases respectively, with 15 bases between them. The CDR3 spells CASSYRGIEYSYNEQFF. The CDR3 nucleotides read TGTGCCAGCAGTTATCGGGGAATCGAATACTCCTACAATGAGCAGTTCTTC.

This clonotype has ten or more counts. The chain combines TRBV5-1 with TRBJ2-3, with D possibly TRBD2 on 6 matching bases. The length of the CDR3 is 15 residues. V was trimmed by 4 bases and J by 0 bases, leaving 12 bases between them. CDR1 and CDR2 (germline): SGHRS, YFSETQ. The DNA for the CDR3 is TGCGCCAGCAGCCGCTGGGCGGGAAGCACAGATACGCAGTATTTT. This codes for CASSRWAGSTDTQYF.

In this sample, this clonotype turned up many times. J is TRBJ2-5 and V is TRBV2, with TRBD2 matching 8 bases. CDR1 SNHLY and CDR2 FYNNEI come from the germline V gene. The CDR3 extends over 15 amino acids. After removal of 5 bases from V and 4 bases from J, the junction contained 9 bases not matched to a gene. CDR3 DNA sequence: TGTGCCAGCAGTCTCCCGGGACTAGGGTTAGAGACCCAGTACTTC. As protein: CASSLPGLGLETQYF. The complete variable domain, with remaining parts taken from reference TRBV2 and TRBJ2-5, reads EPEVTQTPSHQVTQMGQEVILRCVPISNHLYFYWYRQILGQKVEFLVSFYNNEISEKSEIFDDQFSVERPDGSNFTLKIRSTKLEDSAMYFCASSLPGLGLETQYFGPGTRLLVL.

Concerning this clonotype itself: This may be a read error: a much more frequent sequence differs by one nucleotide. V gene TRBV18 combines with J gene TRBJ2-3; tentative D call: TRBD1 (5 bases). The CDR3 covers 13 residues. Per the germline V gene, CDR1 is KGHSH and CDR2 is LQKENI. The CDR3 sequence is CASSATDTGTQYF. The CDR3 DNA follows: TGTGCCAGCTCAGCCACAGACACAGGTACGCAGTATTTT.